A single sample is the source of the 18 T cell receptor beta chains below, sequenced in a study of blood T cell repertoires in COVID-19. Sequencing used immunoSEQ multiplex PCR; TCRdb keeps in-frame clones, though not all of them. The sample carries about 200,000 clones, 80% to 90% recorded once. Sequencing used peripheral blood. The receptors here all came from a middle-aged man with acute or convalescent COVID-19.

This clone occurred once. The chain is built from TRBV27 and TRBJ2-2, with 13 positions matching TRBD2. Trimming took 3 bases from V and 5 from J; bases not matched to a gene: 15. This CDR3 is 20 amino acids long. Germline V lookup: CDR1 MNHEY, CDR2 SMNVEV (reference sequence). The CDR3 DNA follows: TGTGCCAGCAGTTTTTTTCCTAGGACTAGCGGGAGCTTAGGAACCGGGGAGCTGTTTTTT. Translating it yields CASSFFPRTSGSLGTGELFF.

The chain combines TRBV7-9 with TRBJ1-5, with D maybe TRBD1 (5 bases). CDR3 length: 12 residues. The V gene lost 6 bases and the J gene lost 4 bases, with 7 bases spanning the gap. Germline CDR1 and CDR2: SEHNR and FQNEAQ (reference sequence). In DNA form, the CDR3 reads TGTGCCAGCAGGCAGGGAAATCAGCCCCAGCATTTT. Translating gives CASRQGNQPQHF.

The genes are TRBV7-9 and TRBJ2-7; D not resolved. V was shortened by 1 base and J by 2 bases, with 6 bases between the two germline ends. From germline, CDR1 is SEHNR and CDR2 FQNEAQ (reference sequence). This CDR3 has 13 residues. The chain's CDR3 is CASSLDPAYEQYF. CDR3 bases: TGTGCCAGCAGCTTAGATCCCGCCTACGAGCAGTACTTC.

The chain has TRBV27 and TRBJ2-4; 10 bases are shared with TRBD1. The germline CDR1 and CDR2 sequences are MNHEY and SMNVEV (reference sequence). The CDR3 is 15 amino acids. V lost 5 bases and J lost 7; bases outside the gene matches: 8. The CDR3 region is CASSPRQGARNIQYF. The CDR3 DNA follows: TGTGCCAGCAGTCCACGACAGGGGGCGAGGAACATTCAGTACTTC.

This chain uses TRBV18 with TRBJ1-5, with TRBD1 identical over 9 bases. Germline V gene data show CDR1 as KGHSH and CDR2 as LQKENI. The CDR3 runs 17 residues. V was clipped by 5 bases and J by 4 bases; unmatched bases: 12. CDR3 protein: CASSAGTGKGRNQPQHF. The CDR3 nucleotides read TGTGCCAGCTCAGCCGGGACAGGGAAAGGAAGAAATCAGCCCCAGCATTTT.

The V call is TRBV4-1, the J call TRBJ1-2, with a possible D match to TRBD1 (5 bases). Germline-derived CDR1 and CDR2 are MGHRA and YSYEKL. This CDR3 has 16 amino acids. The V end was cut by 0 bases, the J end by 0 bases, with 11 bases between. The CDR3 DNA reads TGCGCCAGCAGCCAAGAGTGGCAGGGTCCTAACTATGGCTACACCTTC. Protein: CASSQEWQGPNYGYTF.

There are a few counts of this clone. This chain connects TRBV3-1 (or the pseudogene TRBV3-2) to TRBJ1-2; D perhaps matches TRBD1 (5 bases). Germline V lookup: CDR1 LGHDT, CDR2 YNNKEL (reference sequence). The CDR3 covers 16 residues. V was cut by 0 bases and J by 5 bases, with 16 bases left in between. CDR3 residues: CASSQDGQGSFYGYTF. The CDR3 DNA sequence: TGTGCCAGCAGCCAAGATGGTCAGGGTAGCTTTTATGGCTACACCTTC.

This chain uses TRBV18 with TRBJ2-7, with D possibly matching TRBD2 (6 bases). Germline assignment: CDR1 KGHSH and CDR2 LQKENI. CDR3 length: 12 amino acids. Trimming took off 3 bases at V and 7 bases at J, with 10 bases between the two ends. The CDR3 spells CASSPYGREQYF. Here the CDR3 DNA reads TGTGCCAGCTCACCGTACGGGAGAGAGCAGTACTTC.

The chain recombines TRBV6-5 with TRBJ2-2, with 8 bases identical to TRBD1. The CDR3 runs 13 residues. The germline gives CDR1 MNHEY, CDR2 SVGAGI. V shed 6 bases and J 10 bases; nucleotides not matched to a gene: 7. DNA for the CDR3: TGTGCCAGCAGAGGGACAGGATCGTCGGAGCTGTTTTTT. Amino acids: CASRGTGSSELFF.

This clone was seen more than once but under ten times. The chain joins TRBV28 to TRBJ2-4; 14 nucleotides align to TRBD2. Germline CDR1 is MDHEN and CDR2 is SYDVKM. The CDR3 consists of 18 residues. V was clipped by 6 bases and J by 2 bases; unmatched bases: 9. The DNA for the CDR3 is TGTGCCAGCAGCGAGACTAGCGGGAGGGCCCCAACCAAAAACATTCAGTACTTC. Translated, it gives CASSETSGRAPTKNIQYF.

J is TRBJ2-1 and V is TRBV28; tentatively, D is TRBD2 (6 bases). The CDR3 has 15 residues. CDR1 and CDR2 from the germline V gene are MDHEN and SYDVKM. The V end was cut by 6 bases, the J end by 8 bases, with 20 bases between. The CDR3 loop reads CASSPPTRGVDEQFF. CDR3 sequence (DNA): TGTGCCAGCAGCCCTCCGACTAGAGGTGTAGATGAGCAGTTCTTC.

The chain carries TRBV2 and TRBJ1-6; D perhaps matches TRBD1 (6 bases). The CDR3 runs to 15 residues. V gave up 7 bases and J gave up 2 bases, with 12 bases separating them. Germline CDR1 is SNHLY and CDR2 is FYNNEI. CDR3 region: CASTLQGTYNSPLHF. Written as DNA, the CDR3 is TGTGCCAGCACCCTACAGGGTACCTATAATTCACCCCTCCACTTT. Full variable domain (outside the CDR3, taken from reference TRBV2 and TRBJ1-6): EPEVTQTPSHQVTQMGQEVILRCVPISNHLYFYWYRQILGQKVEFLVSFYNNEISEKSEIFDDQFSVERPDGSNFTLKIRSTKLEDSAMYFCASTLQGTYNSPLHFGNGTRLTVT.

This clone has only one observation. The chain uses TRBV5-1 and TRBJ1-1; D ambiguous. Germline V CDR1 and CDR2: SGHRS, YFSETQ. The CDR3 is made up of 15 amino acids. The V end lost 4 bases, the J end lost 3 bases, and 16 bases lay between the germline ends. The CDR3 spells CASSLTGNQDTEAFF. The CDR3 bases are TGCGCCAGCAGCCTTACCGGGAACCAAGACACTGAAGCTTTCTTT.

This clone was counted between two and nine times. The V call is TRBV11-3, the J call TRBJ2-2; 7 bases are a match to TRBD1. This CDR3 is built from 16 residues. CDR1 and CDR2 from the germline V gene are SGHNT and YENEEA. V lost 4 bases to trimming and J lost 1 base; unmatched junction nucleotides: 6. CDR3 protein: CASSSPRGRNTGELFF. The CDR3 DNA sequence: TGTGCCAGCAGCTCGCCTAGGGGGCGGAACACCGGGGAGCTGTTTTTT. Full variable domain (missing parts from reference TRBV11-3 and TRBJ2-2): EAGVVQSPRYKIIEKKQPVAFWCNPISGHNTLYWYLQNLGQGPELLIRYENEEAVDDSQLPKDRFSAERLKGVDSTLKIQPAELGDSAVYLCASSSPRGRNTGELFFGEGSRLTVL.

This chain joins TRBV4-1 and TRBJ2-3, with D perhaps matching TRBD2 (5 bases). Trimming cost V 0 bases and J 3 bases, with 13 bases left between them. CDR1 is MGHRA, CDR2 YSYEKL, per germline. The CDR3 has 16 residues. CDR3 DNA sequence: TGCGCCAGCAGCCAAGAAACGGCTAGCACAACAGATACGCAGTATTTT. It encodes CASSQETASTTDTQYF.

V is TRBV14 and J is TRBJ2-3, with unresolved D. Germline V gene lookup returns CDR1 SGHDN and CDR2 FVKESK. Trimming took 0 bases from V and 4 from J, leaving 5 bases between them. CDR3 length: 13 residues. CDR3 region: CASSQDPADTQYF. CDR3 nucleotide sequence: TGTGCCAGCAGCCAAGATCCCGCAGATACGCAGTATTTT.

V gene TRBV5-1 combines with J gene TRBJ2-5; D ambiguous. Between the trimmed V and J ends, which lost 2 bases and 1 base, there was a span of 15 bases. CDR3 size: 16 residues. The germline CDR1 and CDR2 sequences are SGHRS and YFSETQ. The CDR3 nucleotides are TGCGCCAGCAGCTTATACGAACCCCCGGGCCAAGAGACCCAGTACTTC. Translation: CASSLYEPPGQETQYF.

The genes are TRBV28 and TRBJ2-1; TRBD1 is a possible D gene (6 bases). Trimming took 7 bases from V and 0 from J, leaving 10 bases between them. Germline V CDR1 and CDR2: MDHEN, SYDVKM. The CDR3 totals 14 residues. The CDR3 region has the DNA TGTGCCAGCATTCGCAGGGGCTCCTACAATGAGCAGTTCTTC. This codes for CASIRRGSYNEQFF.